These T cell receptor beta chains were read from a single sample in a study of cytomegalovirus exposure and HLA in healthy donors. TCRdb keeps only in-frame clones here, not all; method: immunoSEQ multiplex PCR. The sample includes about 180,000 clones, 79% of them seen just once. Sequencing was performed on PBMCs. The source is a woman in her forties in good health and CMV-seronegative. The conserved cysteine and the conserved F or W are not part of the CDR3 here. Fields, in order: CDR3 length, J gene, D gene, V gene, CDR3 protein. A D gene is named only where the DNA matches it firmly.

14 TRBJ1-4 TRBD1 TRBV18 ASSRQRDRGGEKLF
15 TRBJ1-2 TRBD1 TRBV10-2 ASSDLIRTGPNYGYT
12 TRBJ1-2 TRBD1 TRBV6-1 ASSANRGPYGYT
12 TRBJ1-2 TRBD1 TRBV6-5 ASRLGQGNYGYT
12 TRBJ2-1 TRBD2 TRBV27 ASRLAPAYNEQF
12 TRBJ1-5 - TRBV6-5 ASSKGGGNQPQH
13 TRBJ1-2 TRBD1 TRBV7-9 ASSGYRGKDYGYT
12 TRBJ2-7 TRBD2 TRBV11-3 ASSLSGDTYEQY
17 TRBJ2-4 TRBD2 TRBV7-6 ASSLVSLAGGGLNDIQY
14 TRBJ1-6 TRBD1 TRBV19 ASSKGQGSNNSPLH
11 TRBJ2-7 - TRBV7-3 ASSLTDTYEQY
13 TRBJ1-6 - TRBV27 ASAMDTLSNSPLH
12 TRBJ1-4 - TRBV5-4 ASTDSSTNEKLF
12 TRBJ2-1 TRBD1 TRBV7-3 ASSSGTATGEQF
12 TRBJ2-1 TRBD2 TRBV6-5 ASSYSGSGGEQF
13 TRBJ2-7 - TRBV9 ASSSPGGLGLEQY
13 TRBJ1-1 - TRBV6-4 ASSPGVQQNTEAF
12 - TRBD1 TRBV7-2 ASSLSQGAHEQY
16 TRBJ2-5 - TRBV29-1 SVLGDRGAGLLGETQY
12 TRBJ1-1 - TRBV18 ASSHGTPNTEAF
18 TRBJ2-1 TRBD2 TRBV9 ASSVEVGLAGGLGYNEQF
14 TRBJ2-2 TRBD2 TRBV9 ASSVGAGRNTGELF
14 TRBJ1-4 TRBD1 TRBV5-6 ASSFGQGATNEKLF
14 TRBJ2-7 - TRBV19 ASSIQGGGSTYEQY
13 TRBJ1-4 - TRBV18 ASSVLRGSNEKLF
15 TRBJ1-5 TRBD1 TRBV4-1 ASSPRLGTGDIQPQH
14 TRBJ2-7 - TRBV7-3 ASSLNPLVGPYEQY
12 TRBJ1-1 - TRBV28 ASTRGGLGTEAF